This TCR beta chain was documented in a study of cytomegalovirus exposure and HLA in healthy donors. V dropped 4 bases and J dropped 1 base, with 8 bases sitting between them. This CDR3 is built from 13 residues. CDR1 SGHKS and CDR2 YYEKEE come from the germline V gene (reference sequence). The PCR had 60 Vbeta and 13 Jbeta primers. Sequencing used immunoSEQ multiplex PCR; TCRdb keeps in-frame clones, though not all of them. The sample data list 55,000 to 75,000 clones. Each donor's status was that of a healthy bone marrow donor. The V and J genes are TRBV5-5 and TRBJ1-1; D is uncertain. The sequenced material came from PBMCs. This receptor was identified in a male donor in good health and CMV-seronegative. The DNA for the CDR3 is TGTGCCAGCAGCCCGCACTGGAACACTGAAGCTTTCTTT. It is translated as CASSPHWNTEAFF.